This TCR beta chain was documented in a study of beta chain features in type 1 diabetes. Study details: Healthy donors and patients showed comparable age, gender and cell yields.

A word on this clone: The antigen is undetermined.

Isolated RNA was reverse transcribed in full, so expressed TCRB transcripts were sequenced. Repertoires were generated with immunoSEQ multiplex PCR, while TCRdb's copy carries only in-frame clones and drops some. The profile covers around 160,000 clones, with around 9% appearing a single time and roughly 0.72% taken by the ten largest. Study-wide results and caveats: Shorter TCRB CDR3s, moderately but significantly so, marked every one of the four CD4+ subsets in Type 1 diabetes patients. Cells with high TCR expression could be over-represented by cDNA sequencing.

The CDR3 has 17 amino acids. Germline lookup yields CDR1 SGHTA and CDR2 FQGNSA. Trimming removed 5 bases from V and 6 bases from J, with 23 bases in between. This TCR derives from a woman under 40 with type 1 diabetes. Input material: central memory CD4+ T cells from blood. The chain employs TRBV7-2 and TRBJ1-5, with D possibly TRBD1 on 6 matching bases. The CDR3 region is CASSILGRQATGQPQHF. The CDR3 bases are TGTGCCAGCAGCATCCTAGGAAGACAGGCGACCGGTCAGCCCCAGCATTTT.